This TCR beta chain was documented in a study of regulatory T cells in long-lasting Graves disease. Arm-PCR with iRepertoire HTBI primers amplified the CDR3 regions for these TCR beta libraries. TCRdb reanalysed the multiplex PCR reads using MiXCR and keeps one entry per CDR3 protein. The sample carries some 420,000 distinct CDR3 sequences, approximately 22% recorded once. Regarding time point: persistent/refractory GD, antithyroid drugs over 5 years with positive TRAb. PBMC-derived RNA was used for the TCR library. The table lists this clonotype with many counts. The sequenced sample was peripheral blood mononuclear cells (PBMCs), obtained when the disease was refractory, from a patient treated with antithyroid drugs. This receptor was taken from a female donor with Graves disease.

CDR3 loop: CASTPRAQAKETQYF. CDR3 bases: TGTGCCAGCACCCCGAGGGCCCAAGCAAAAGAGACCCAGTACTTC. The J gene is TRBJ2-5, the V gene TRBV28; a possible D gene is TRBD2 (5 bases). The V end was cut by 7 bases, the J end by 3 bases, with 18 bases between. This CDR3 region has 15 residues. Germline values: CDR1 MDHEN, CDR2 SYDVKM.